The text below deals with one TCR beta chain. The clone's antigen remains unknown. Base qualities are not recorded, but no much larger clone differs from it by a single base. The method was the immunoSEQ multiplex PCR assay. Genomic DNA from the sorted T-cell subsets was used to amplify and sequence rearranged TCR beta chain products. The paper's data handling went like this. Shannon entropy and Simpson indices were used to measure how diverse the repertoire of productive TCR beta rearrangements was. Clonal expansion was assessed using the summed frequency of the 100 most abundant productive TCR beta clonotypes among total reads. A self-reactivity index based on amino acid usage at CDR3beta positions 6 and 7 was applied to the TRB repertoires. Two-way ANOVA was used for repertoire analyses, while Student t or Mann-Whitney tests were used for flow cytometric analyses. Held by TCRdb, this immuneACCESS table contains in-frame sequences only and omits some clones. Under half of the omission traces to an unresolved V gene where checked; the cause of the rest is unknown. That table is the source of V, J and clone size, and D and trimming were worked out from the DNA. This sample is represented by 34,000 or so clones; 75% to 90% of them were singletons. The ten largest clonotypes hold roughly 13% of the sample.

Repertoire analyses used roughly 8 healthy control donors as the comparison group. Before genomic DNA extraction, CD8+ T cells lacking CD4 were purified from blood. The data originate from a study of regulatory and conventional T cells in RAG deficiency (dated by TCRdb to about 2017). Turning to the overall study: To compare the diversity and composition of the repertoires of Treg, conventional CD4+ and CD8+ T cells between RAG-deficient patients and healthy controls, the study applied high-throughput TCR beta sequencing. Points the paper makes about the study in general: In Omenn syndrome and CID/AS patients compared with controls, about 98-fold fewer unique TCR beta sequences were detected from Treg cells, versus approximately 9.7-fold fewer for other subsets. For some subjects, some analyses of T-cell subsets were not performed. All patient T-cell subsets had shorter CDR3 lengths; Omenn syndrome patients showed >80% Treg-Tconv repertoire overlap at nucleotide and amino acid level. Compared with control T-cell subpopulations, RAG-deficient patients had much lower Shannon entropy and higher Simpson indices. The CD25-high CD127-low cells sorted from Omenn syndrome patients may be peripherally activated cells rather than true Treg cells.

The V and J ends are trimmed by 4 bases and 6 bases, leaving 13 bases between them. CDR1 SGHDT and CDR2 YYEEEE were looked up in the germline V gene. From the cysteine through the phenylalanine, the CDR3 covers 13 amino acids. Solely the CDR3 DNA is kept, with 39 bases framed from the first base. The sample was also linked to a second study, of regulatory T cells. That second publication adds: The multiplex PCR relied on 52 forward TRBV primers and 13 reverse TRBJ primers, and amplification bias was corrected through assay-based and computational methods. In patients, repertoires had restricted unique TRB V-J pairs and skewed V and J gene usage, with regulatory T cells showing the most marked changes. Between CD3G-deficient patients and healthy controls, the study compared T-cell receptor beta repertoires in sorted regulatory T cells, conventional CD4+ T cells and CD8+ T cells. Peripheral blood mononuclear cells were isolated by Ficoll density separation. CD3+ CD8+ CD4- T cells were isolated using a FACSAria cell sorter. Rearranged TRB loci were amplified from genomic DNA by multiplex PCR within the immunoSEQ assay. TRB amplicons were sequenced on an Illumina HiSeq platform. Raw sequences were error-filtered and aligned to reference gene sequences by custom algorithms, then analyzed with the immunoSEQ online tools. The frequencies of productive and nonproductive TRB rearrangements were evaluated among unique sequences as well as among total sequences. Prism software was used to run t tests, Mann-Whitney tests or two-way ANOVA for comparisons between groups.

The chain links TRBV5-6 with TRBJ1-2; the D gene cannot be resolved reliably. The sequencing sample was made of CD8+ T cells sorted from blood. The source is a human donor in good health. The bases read TGTGCCAGCAGCCCCGGATTGCCCGATGGCTACACCTTC. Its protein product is CASSPGLPDGYTF.